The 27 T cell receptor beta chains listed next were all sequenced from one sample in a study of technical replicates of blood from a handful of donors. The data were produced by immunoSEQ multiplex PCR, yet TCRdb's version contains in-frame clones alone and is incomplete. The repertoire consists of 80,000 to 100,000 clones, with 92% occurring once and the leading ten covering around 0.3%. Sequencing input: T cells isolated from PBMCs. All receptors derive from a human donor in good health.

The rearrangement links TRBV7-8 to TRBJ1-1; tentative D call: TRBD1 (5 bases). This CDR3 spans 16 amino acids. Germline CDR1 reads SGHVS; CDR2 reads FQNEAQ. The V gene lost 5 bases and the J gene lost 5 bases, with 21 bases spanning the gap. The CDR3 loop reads CASSLSSTALGTEAFF. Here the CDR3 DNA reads TGTGCCAGCAGCCTGTCCTCGACAGCATTGGGGACTGAAGCTTTCTTT. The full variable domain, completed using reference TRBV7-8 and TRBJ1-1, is GAGVSQSPRYKVAKRGQDVALRCDPISGHVSLFWYQQALGQGPEFLTYFQNEAQLDKSGLPSDRFFAERPEGSVSTLKIQRTQQEDSAVYLCASSLSSTALGTEAFFGQGTRLTVV.

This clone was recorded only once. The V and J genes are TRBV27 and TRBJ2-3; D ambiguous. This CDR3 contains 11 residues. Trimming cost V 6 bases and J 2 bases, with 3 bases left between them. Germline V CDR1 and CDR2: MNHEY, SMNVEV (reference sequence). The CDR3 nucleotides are TGTGCCAGCAGCTCCACAGATACGCAGTATTTT. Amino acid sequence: CASSSTDTQYF.

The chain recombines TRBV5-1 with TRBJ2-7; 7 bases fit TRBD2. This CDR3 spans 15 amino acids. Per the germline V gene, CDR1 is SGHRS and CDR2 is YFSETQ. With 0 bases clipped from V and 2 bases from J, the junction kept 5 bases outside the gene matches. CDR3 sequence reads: CASSLAGTNAYEQYF. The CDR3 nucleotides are TGCGCCAGCAGCTTGGCCGGGACTAACGCCTACGAGCAGTACTTC.

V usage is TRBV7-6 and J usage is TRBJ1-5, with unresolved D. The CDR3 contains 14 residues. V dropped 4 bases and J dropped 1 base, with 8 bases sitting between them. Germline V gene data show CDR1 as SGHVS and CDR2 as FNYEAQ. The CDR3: CASSSEGSNQPQHF. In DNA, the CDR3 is TGTGCCAGCAGCTCCGAGGGAAGCAATCAGCCCCAGCATTTT.

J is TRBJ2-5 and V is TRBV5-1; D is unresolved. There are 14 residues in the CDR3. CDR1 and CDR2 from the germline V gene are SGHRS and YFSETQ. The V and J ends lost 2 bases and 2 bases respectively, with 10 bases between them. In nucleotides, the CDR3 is TGCGCCAGCAGCTTTTTGAGGTTTCAAGAGACCCAGTACTTC. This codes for CASSFLRFQETQYF.

The CDR3 nucleotides are TGTGCCAGCAGTGGCGGGGCCTTGGCCGGGGAGCTGTTTTTT. Residues: CASSGGALAGELFF. This chain uses TRBV6-1 with TRBJ2-2; TRBD2 might be the D (6 bases). The CDR3 is 14 residues long. CDR1 and CDR2 from the germline V gene are MNHNS and SASEGT. V lost 4 bases, J lost 6 bases, and 12 bases lay in between.

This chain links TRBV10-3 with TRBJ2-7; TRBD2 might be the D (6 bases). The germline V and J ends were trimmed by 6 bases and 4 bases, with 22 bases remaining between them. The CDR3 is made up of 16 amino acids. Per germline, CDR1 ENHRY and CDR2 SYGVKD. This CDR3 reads CAIRNSNLPGDYEQYF. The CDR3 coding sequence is TGTGCCATCAGGAACTCCAACCTCCCGGGGGATTACGAGCAGTACTTC.

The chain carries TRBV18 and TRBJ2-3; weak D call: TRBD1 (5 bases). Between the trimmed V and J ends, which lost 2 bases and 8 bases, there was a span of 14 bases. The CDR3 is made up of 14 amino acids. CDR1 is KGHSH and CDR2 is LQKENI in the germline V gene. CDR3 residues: CASSPGQGMGTQYF. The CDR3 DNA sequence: TGTGCCAGCTCACCAGGGCAGGGAATGGGTACGCAGTATTTT.

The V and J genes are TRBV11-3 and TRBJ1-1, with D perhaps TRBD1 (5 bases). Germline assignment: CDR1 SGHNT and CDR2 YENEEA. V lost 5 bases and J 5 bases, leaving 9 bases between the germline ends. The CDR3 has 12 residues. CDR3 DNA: TGTGCCAGCAGCGGCGGGACGACTGAAGCTTTCTTT. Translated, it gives CASSGGTTEAFF.

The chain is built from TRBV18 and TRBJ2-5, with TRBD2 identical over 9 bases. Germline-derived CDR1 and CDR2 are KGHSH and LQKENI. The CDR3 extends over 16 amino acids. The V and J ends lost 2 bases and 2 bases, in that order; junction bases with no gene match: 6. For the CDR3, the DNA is TGTGCCAGCTCACCATTCAGCGGGAGGTCTCAAGAGACCCAGTACTTC. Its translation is CASSPFSGRSQETQYF.

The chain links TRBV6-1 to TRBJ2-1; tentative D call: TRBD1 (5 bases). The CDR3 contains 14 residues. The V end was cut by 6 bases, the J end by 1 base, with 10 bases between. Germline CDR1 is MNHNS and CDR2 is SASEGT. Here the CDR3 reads CASRSGFSYNEQFF. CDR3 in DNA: TGTGCCAGCAGATCAGGGTTTTCCTACAATGAGCAGTTCTTC.

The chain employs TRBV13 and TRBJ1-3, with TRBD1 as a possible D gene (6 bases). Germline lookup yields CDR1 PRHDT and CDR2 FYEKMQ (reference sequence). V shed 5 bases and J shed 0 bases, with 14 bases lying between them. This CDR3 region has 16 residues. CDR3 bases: TGTGCCAGCAGCCCCCTAGTAGGGGGCTCTGGAAACACCATATATTTT. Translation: CASSPLVGGSGNTIYF.

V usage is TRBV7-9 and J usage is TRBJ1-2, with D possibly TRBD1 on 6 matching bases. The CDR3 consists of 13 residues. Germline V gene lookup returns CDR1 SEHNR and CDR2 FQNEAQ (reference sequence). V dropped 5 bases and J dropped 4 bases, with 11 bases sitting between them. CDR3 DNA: TGTGCCAGCAGCCCGGACAGAACCTATGGCTACACCTTC. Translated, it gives CASSPDRTYGYTF.

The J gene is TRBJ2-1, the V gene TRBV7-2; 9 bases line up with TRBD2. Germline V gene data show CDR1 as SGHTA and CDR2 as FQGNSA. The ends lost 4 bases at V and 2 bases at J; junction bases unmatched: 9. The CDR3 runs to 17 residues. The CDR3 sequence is CASSWLAGLMAYNEQFF. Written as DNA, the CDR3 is TGTGCCAGCAGCTGGCTAGCGGGGCTTATGGCCTACAATGAGCAGTTCTTC.

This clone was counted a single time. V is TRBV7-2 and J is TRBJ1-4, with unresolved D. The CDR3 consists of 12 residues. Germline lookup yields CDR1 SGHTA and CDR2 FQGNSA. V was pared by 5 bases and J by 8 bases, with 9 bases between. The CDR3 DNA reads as TGTGCCAGCAGCCCCACTGAGGAAAAACTGTTTTTT. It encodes CASSPTEEKLFF.

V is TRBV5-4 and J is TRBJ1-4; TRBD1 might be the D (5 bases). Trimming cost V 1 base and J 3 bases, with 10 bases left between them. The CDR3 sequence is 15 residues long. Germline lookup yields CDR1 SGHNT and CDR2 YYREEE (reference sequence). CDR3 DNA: TGTGCCAGCAGCTTGTCGGAAGGGGCTAATGAAAAACTGTTTTTT. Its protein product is CASSLSEGANEKLFF.

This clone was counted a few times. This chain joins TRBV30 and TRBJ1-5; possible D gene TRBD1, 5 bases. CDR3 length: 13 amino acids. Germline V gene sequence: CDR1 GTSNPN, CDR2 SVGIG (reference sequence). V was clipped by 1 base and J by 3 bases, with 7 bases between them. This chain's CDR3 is CAWSAGFNQPQHF. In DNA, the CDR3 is TGTGCCTGGAGTGCAGGGTTCAATCAGCCCCAGCATTTT.

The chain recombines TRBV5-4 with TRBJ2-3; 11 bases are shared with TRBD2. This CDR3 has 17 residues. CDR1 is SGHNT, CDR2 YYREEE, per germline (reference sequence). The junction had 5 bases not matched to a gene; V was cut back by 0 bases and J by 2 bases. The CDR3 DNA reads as TGTGCCAGCAGCTTGGGGGGGGGACTAGCGGACACAGATACGCAGTATTTT. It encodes CASSLGGGLADTDTQYF.

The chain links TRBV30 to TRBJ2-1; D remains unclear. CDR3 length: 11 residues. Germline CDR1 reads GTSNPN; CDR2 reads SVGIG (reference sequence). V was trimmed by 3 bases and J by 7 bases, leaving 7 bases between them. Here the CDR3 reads CAWRKRNEQFF. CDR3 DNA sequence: TGTGCCTGGAGGAAGAGAAATGAGCAGTTCTTC.

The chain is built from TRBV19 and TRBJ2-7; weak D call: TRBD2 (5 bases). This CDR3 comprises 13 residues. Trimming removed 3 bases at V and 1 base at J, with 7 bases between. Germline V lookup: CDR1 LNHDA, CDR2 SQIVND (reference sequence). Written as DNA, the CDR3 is TGTGCCAGTAGTATGAGGGAGTCCTACGAGCAGTACTTC. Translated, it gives CASSMRESYEQYF.

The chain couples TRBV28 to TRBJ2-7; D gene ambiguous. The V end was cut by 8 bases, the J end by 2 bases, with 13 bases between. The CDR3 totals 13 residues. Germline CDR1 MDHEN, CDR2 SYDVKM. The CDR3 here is CASAIVNPYEQYF. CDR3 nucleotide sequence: TGTGCCAGCGCTATTGTTAATCCCTACGAGCAGTACTTC.

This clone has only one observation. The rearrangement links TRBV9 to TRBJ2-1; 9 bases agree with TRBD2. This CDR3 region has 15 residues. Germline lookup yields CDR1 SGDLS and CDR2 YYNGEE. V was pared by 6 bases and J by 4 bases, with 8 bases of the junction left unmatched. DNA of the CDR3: TGTGCCAGCACCCCCGGGACTAGCATATACAATGAGCAGTTCTTC. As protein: CASTPGTSIYNEQFF.

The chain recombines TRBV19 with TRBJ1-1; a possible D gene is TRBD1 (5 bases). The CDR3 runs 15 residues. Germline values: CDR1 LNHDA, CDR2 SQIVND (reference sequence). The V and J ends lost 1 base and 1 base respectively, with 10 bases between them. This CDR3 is CASSIVQGGNTEAFF. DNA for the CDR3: TGTGCCAGTAGTATAGTGCAGGGAGGGAACACTGAAGCTTTCTTT.

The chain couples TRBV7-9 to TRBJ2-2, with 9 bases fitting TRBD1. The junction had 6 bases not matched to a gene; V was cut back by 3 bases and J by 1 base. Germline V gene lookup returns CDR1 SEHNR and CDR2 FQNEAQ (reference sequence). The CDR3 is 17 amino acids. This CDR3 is CASSFRDRDLNTGELFF. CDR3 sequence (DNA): TGTGCCAGCAGCTTTCGGGACAGGGATTTGAACACCGGGGAGCTGTTTTTT.

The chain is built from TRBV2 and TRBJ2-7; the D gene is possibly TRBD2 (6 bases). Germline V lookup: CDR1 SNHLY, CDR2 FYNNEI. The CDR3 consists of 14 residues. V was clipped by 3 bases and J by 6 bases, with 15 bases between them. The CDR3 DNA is TGTGCCAGCAGTGACCGGGAGCAAACCTCCGAGCAGTACTTC. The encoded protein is CASSDREQTSEQYF.

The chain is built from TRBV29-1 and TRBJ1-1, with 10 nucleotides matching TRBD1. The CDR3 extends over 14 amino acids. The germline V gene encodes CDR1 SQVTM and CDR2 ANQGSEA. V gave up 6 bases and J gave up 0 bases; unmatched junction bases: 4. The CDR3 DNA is TGCAGCGTACCGGGACAGGGGTTGAACACTGAAGCTTTCTTT. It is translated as CSVPGQGLNTEAFF.

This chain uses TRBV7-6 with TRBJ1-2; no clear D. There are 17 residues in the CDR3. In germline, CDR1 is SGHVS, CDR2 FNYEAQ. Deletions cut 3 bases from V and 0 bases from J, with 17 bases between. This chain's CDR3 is CASSLGSPSRPNYGYTF. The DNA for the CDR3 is TGTGCCAGCAGCTTGGGCTCCCCGAGCCGTCCTAACTATGGCTACACCTTC.